Following are 16 T cell receptor beta chains from one sample sequenced in a study of T cell repertoires in cytomegalovirus infection. For these TCRs, the target antigens are not known. One entry per CDR3 protein results from TCRdb running MiXCR on the reads. Of roughly 730,000 distinct CDR3 sequences in the sample, roughly a third were seen once. Here the sequenced sample was cultured PBMCs, taken from culture after CMV antigen stimulation. The receptor set was obtained from a human donor in good health (CMV status not recorded). Some clones in this sample may be carry-over from other donors' samples.

The CDR3 protein is CASSLDLAGSSYNEQFF. CDR3 DNA sequence: TGCGCCAGCAGCTTGGACCTAGCGGGGAGTTCCTACAATGAGCAGTTCTTC. The chain couples TRBV5-1 to TRBJ2-1; TRBD2 aligns across 9 bases. Germline values: CDR1 SGHRS, CDR2 YFSETQ. J was trimmed by 1 base and V by 0 bases; bases with no gene match: 5. The CDR3 sequence is 17 residues long.

Only a few counts were recorded for this clonotype. The chain recombines TRBV7-6 with TRBJ1-5; 9 bases map to TRBD1. The V gene's germline CDR1 is SGHVS and CDR2 FNYEAQ. The CDR3 sequence is 17 residues long. V lost 5 bases, J lost 3 bases, and 11 bases stayed unmatched. The CDR3 is CASSLLPGQGSNQPQHF. In DNA, the CDR3 is TGTGCCAGCAGCCTGCTCCCGGGACAGGGTTCCAATCAGCCCCAGCATTTT.

The V gene is TRBV30, the J gene TRBJ2-7; TRBD2 agrees at 8 bases. The V gene end was trimmed by 4 bases and the J gene end by 5 bases; junction bases not matched to a gene: 10. The V gene's germline CDR1 is GTSNPN and CDR2 SVGIG (reference sequence). CDR3 length: 14 amino acids. The CDR3 reads CAWKAAGEWHEQYF. In DNA form, the CDR3 reads TGTGCCTGGAAGGCAGCGGGAGAGTGGCACGAGCAGTACTTC.

This clonotype was detected a few times. V is TRBV7-2 and J is TRBJ2-1; TRBD2 matches at 8 bases. Germline V CDR1 and CDR2: SGHTA, FQGNSA. CDR3 length: 15 residues. The J segment lost 3 bases and the V segment lost 5 bases, leaving 6 bases of the junction unmatched. The CDR3 nucleotides are TGTGCCAGCAGCCTCTCGGGGGGGAACTACAATGAGCAGTTCTTC. Its protein is CASSLSGGNYNEQFF.

This clonotype has only a few counts. For the CDR3, the DNA is TGTGCCAGCAGCCATCTTGGCATTAGCCTGAGGGGAGACTACGAGCAGTACTTC. Its translation is CASSHLGISLRGDYEQYF. V gene TRBV7-2 combines with J gene TRBJ2-7; D may be TRBD1 or TRBD2 (5 bases each). The CDR3 is made up of 18 amino acids. The germline gives CDR1 SGHTA, CDR2 FQGNSA. V dropped 5 bases and J dropped 3 bases, with 26 bases sitting between them.

This clonotype was seen only once. The CDR3 DNA sequence: TGTGCCAGCAGCTTAACGAATAGGGGATCCTATAATTCACCCCTCCACTTT. This translates into CASSLTNRGSYNSPLHF. V is TRBV7-6 and J is TRBJ1-6; perhaps TRBD1 as D (5 bases). The CDR3 loop spans 17 amino acids. Germline CDR1 is SGHVS and CDR2 is FNYEAQ. V lost 2 bases, J lost 1 base, and 12 bases lay in between.

This CDR3 is CSARLPGRNYGYTF. The CDR3, as DNA: TGCAGTGCTAGACTACCGGGACGGAACTATGGCTACACCTTC. The chain is built from TRBV20-1 and TRBJ1-2, with D possibly TRBD1 on 5 matching bases. This CDR3 is built from 14 residues. Germline V gene lookup returns CDR1 DFQATT and CDR2 SNEGSKA (reference sequence). Trimming took 2 bases from V and 2 from J, leaving 12 bases between them.

This clonotype has just a few counts. This rearrangement joins TRBV19 to TRBJ2-6, with D tentatively TRBD1 (6 bases). The V gene's germline CDR1 is LNHDA and CDR2 SQIVND (reference sequence). V dropped 8 bases and J dropped 0 bases, with 11 bases sitting between them. This CDR3 spans 15 amino acids. The CDR3 protein is CASSQGSSGANVLTF. The CDR3 coding sequence is TGTGCCAGTTCCCAGGGGAGCTCTGGGGCCAACGTCCTGACTTTC.

The gene calls are TRBV15 and TRBJ2-3; the match to TRBD2 covers 7 bases. This CDR3 comprises 13 residues. The V gene's germline CDR1 is LNHNV and CDR2 YYDKDF (reference sequence). Losses at the gene ends were 8 bases for V and 4 bases for J; bases not matched to a gene: 6. The CDR3 DNA reads TGTGCCACCGAGGCTGGGGGGGCAGATACGCAGTATTTT. Amino acids: CATEAGGADTQYF.

The chain combines TRBV5-1 with TRBJ2-1; 7 bases match TRBD2. The trim removed 5 bases at V and 4 bases at J, leaving 9 bases unmatched. The CDR3 covers 15 residues. Germline V CDR1 and CDR2: SGHRS, YFSETQ. CDR3 DNA sequence: TGCGCCAGCAGAAGGGAGGGAAGTGAATACAATGAGCAGTTCTTC. Protein: CASRREGSEYNEQFF.

This clonotype was observed at least ten times. This sequence joins TRBV7-2 and TRBJ1-2; D gene ambiguous. The V end was cut by 5 bases, the J end by 4 bases, with 14 bases between. CDR1 and CDR2 (germline): SGHTA, FQGNSA. There are 14 residues in the CDR3. DNA for the CDR3: TGTGCCAGCAGCCAACCGGGATCCGCCTATGGCTACACCTTC. It is translated as CASSQPGSAYGYTF.

This sequence joins TRBV12-3 or TRBV12-4 and TRBJ2-7; 7 nucleotides align to TRBD2. The V gene end was trimmed by 5 bases and the J gene end by 6 bases; junction bases not matched to a gene: 13. The CDR3 contains 15 residues. The DNA of the CDR3 is TGTGCCAGCAGTCCAATGGCGGGAGTTCCCCTCGAGCAGTACTTC. Amino acids: CASSPMAGVPLEQYF.

The rearrangement joins TRBV4-1 to TRBJ2-3, with D perhaps TRBD1 or TRBD2 (6 bases each). CDR1 is MGHRA and CDR2 is YSYEKL in the germline V gene. This CDR3 is 16 amino acids long. The germline V and J ends were trimmed by 1 base and 4 bases, with 15 bases remaining between them. As DNA, the CDR3 is TGCGCCAGCAGCCAAGGAGGAGGGGGGATAGCAGATACGCAGTATTTT. Amino acid sequence: CASSQGGGGIADTQYF.

The V gene is TRBV4-3, the J gene TRBJ2-1; D not resolved. Germline V gives CDR1 LGHNA, CDR2 YSLEER. This CDR3 comprises 15 residues. Between the trimmed V and J ends, which lost 0 bases and 9 bases, there was a span of 15 bases. This CDR3 is CASSQEGIGRREQFF. The CDR3 DNA reads TGCGCCAGCAGCCAAGAAGGGATAGGCAGGCGTGAGCAGTTCTTC.

This clonotype was seen only a few times. The J gene is TRBJ2-7, the V gene TRBV6-6; D perhaps matches TRBD1 (6 bases). The CDR3 is 14 residues long. V was shortened by 2 bases and J by 5 bases, with 13 bases between the two germline ends. CDR1 MNHNY and CDR2 SVGAGI come from the germline V gene (reference sequence). CDR3 DNA: TGTGCCAGCAGTTACGGGGACACGCCTAACGAGCAGTACTTC. Translated: CASSYGDTPNEQYF.

The chain recombines TRBV19 with TRBJ2-1; TRBD2 agrees at 12 bases. CDR1 is LNHDA, CDR2 SQIVND, per germline (reference sequence). V dropped 8 bases and J dropped 6; count of bases not matched to a gene: 8. This CDR3 comprises 15 residues. CDR3 in DNA: TGTGCCAGTCGGCGGGGGACTAGCGGGTTCAATGAGCAGTTCTTC. Protein product: CASRRGTSGFNEQFF.